This entry is about one T cell receptor (beta chain). Its matching antigen is unknown. Repertoires were generated with immunoSEQ multiplex PCR, while TCRdb's copy carries only in-frame clones and drops some. This table has tens of thousands of clones, approximately 96% appearing once. Germline loops: CDR1 MGHRA, CDR2 YSYEKL. The CDR3 consists of 16 residues. V lost 1 base and J 5 bases, leaving 14 bases between the germline ends. Blood CD4+ CD25-low CD127-high conventional T cells supplied the genomic DNA template. The data belong to a study of regulatory and conventional T cells in RAG deficiency. Regarding the study as a whole: Patient subsets had shorter CDR3s; Omenn Treg-Tconv overlap exceeded 80%.

The same data also went into a second study, on regulatory T cells. That report notes: The primer mix had 52 TRBV and 13 TRBJ primers.

The V call is TRBV4-1, the J call TRBJ1-4; D is unclear. Sequenced material: CD25- CD4+ T cells sorted from blood. This TCR came from a human donor in good health. The CDR3 DNA follows: TGCGCCAGCAGCCAAGGGCCCGATGGAGGAAATGAAAAACTGTTTTTT. Its protein product is CASSQGPDGGNEKLFF.